Only a few counts were recorded for the clone carrying this TCR beta chain. The data were obtained in a study of blood T cell repertoires in COVID-19. The table came from immunoSEQ multiplex PCR; TCRdb's copy has only in-frame clones and leaves some out. The sample lists 150,000 to 200,000 clones; 80% to 90% were seen once. Sequencing input: peripheral blood. The clonotype was recovered from a man aged 50 to 60 with active or convalescent COVID-19.

CDR3 sequence reads: CASSYSGRGGETQYF. CDR3 nucleotide sequence: TGTGCCAGCAGTTACTCGGGCAGGGGTGGCGAGACCCAGTACTTC. The chain carries TRBV6-5 and TRBJ2-5, with a weak D call TRBD1 (6 bases). V was shortened by 0 bases and J by 5 bases, with 13 bases between the two germline ends. This CDR3 comprises 15 residues. Germline V gene data show CDR1 as MNHEY and CDR2 as SVGAGI.